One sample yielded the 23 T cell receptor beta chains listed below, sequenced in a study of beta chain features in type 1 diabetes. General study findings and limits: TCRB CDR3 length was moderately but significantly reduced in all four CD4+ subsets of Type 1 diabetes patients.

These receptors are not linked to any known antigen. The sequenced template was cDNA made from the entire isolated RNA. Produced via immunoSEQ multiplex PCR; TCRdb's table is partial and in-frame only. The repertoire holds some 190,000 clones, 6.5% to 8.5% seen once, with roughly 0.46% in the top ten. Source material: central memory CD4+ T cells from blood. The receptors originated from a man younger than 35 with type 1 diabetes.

In DNA form, the CDR3 reads TGCGCCAGCACTCAAACCGTTGGACAGGGAACAGATACGCAGTATTTT. This translates into CASTQTVGQGTDTQYF. The chain combines TRBV5-1 with TRBJ2-3; 8 bases match TRBD1. The CDR3 has 16 residues. Germline lookup yields CDR1 SGHRS and CDR2 YFSETQ. V lost 6 bases, J lost 3 bases, and 12 bases stayed unmatched.

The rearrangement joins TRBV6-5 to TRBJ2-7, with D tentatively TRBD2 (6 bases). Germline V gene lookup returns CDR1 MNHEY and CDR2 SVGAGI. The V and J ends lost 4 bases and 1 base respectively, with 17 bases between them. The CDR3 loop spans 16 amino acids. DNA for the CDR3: TGTGCCAGCAGTTCGGTCGGACTATCTGCATCCTACGAGCAGTACTTC. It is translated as CASSSVGLSASYEQYF.

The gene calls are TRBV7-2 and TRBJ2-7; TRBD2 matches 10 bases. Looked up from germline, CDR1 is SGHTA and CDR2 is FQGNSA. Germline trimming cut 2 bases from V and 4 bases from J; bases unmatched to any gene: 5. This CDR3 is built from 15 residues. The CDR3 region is CASSLLSSGSYEQYF. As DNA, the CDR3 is TGTGCCAGCAGCTTATTGTCTAGCGGGAGTTACGAGCAGTACTTC.

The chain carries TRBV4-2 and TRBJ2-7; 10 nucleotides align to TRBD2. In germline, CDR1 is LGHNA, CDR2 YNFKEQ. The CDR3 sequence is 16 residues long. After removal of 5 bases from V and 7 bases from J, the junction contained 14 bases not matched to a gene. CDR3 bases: TGTGCCAGCAGCTTATCTTTAGCGGGAGGTTTAGCGGAGCAGTACTTC. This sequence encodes CASSLSLAGGLAEQYF.

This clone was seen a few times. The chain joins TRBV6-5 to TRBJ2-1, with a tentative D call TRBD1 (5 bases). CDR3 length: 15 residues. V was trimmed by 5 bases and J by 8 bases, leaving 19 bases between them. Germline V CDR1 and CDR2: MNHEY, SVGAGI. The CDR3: CASSPQTALWDEQFF. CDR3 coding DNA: TGTGCCAGCAGTCCCCAGACAGCTCTTTGGGATGAGCAGTTCTTC.

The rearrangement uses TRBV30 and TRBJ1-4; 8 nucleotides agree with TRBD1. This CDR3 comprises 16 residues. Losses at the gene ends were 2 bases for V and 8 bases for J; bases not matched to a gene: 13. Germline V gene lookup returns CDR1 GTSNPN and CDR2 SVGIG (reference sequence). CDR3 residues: CAWSRAGGAAREKLFF. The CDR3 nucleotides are TGTGCCTGGAGTAGGGCAGGGGGCGCCGCCCGGGAAAAACTGTTTTTT.

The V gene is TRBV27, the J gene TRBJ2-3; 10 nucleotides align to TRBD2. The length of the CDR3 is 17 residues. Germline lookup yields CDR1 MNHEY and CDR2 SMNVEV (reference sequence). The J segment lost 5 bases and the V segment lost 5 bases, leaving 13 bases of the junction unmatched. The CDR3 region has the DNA TGTGCCAGCAGTCAGGACAGCGGGAGGGCGATTAAAGATACGCAGTATTTT. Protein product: CASSQDSGRAIKDTQYF.

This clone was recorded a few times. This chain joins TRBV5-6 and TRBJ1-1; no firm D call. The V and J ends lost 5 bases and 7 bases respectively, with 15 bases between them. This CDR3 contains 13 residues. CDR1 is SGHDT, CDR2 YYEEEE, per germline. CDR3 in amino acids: CASSFTGIDEAFF. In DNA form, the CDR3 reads TGTGCCAGCAGTTTTACCGGGATAGATGAAGCTTTCTTT. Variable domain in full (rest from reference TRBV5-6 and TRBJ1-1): DAGVTQSPTHLIKTRGQQVTLRCSPKSGHDTVSWYQQALGQGPQFIFQYYEEEERQRGNFPDRFSGHQFPNYSSELNVNALLLGDSALYLCASSFTGIDEAFFGQGTRLTVV.

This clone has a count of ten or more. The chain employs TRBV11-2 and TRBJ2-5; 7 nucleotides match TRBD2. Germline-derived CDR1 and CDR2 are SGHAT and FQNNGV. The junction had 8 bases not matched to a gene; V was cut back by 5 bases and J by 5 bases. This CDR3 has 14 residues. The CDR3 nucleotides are TGTGCCAGCAGCGAAGGGCGGGGGAGGGAGACCCAGTACTTC. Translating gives CASSEGRGRETQYF. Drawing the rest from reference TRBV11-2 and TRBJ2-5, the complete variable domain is EAGVAQSPRYKIIEKRQSVAFWCNPISGHATLYWYQQILGQGPKLLIQFQNNGVVDDSQLPKDRFSAERLKGVDSTLKIQPAKLEDSAVYLCASSEGRGRETQYFGPGTRLLVL.

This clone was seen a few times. CDR3 nucleotide sequence: TGTGCCAGCGGTAGGGGCGAAGGGGGATTTAACACCGGGGAGCTGTTTTTT. Its protein is CASGRGEGGFNTGELFF. The chain carries TRBV9 and TRBJ2-2, with a weak D call TRBD1 (6 bases). With 7 bases removed from V and 2 bases from J, the gap between germline ends came to 21 bases. CDR1 and CDR2 from the germline V gene are SGDLS and YYNGEE. The CDR3 consists of 17 residues.

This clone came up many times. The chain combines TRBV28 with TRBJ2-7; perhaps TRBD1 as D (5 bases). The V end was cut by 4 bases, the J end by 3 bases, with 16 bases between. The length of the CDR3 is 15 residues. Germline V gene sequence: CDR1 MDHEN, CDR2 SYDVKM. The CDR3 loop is CASSSPGPVNYEQYF. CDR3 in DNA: TGTGCCAGCAGTTCTCCAGGGCCGGTTAACTACGAGCAGTACTTC.

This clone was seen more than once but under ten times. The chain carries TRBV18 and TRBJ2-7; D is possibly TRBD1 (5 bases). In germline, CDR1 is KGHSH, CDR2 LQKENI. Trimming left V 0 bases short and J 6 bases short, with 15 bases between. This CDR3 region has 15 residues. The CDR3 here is CASSPPAVRVSEQYF. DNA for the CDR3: TGTGCCAGCTCACCACCGGCCGTCAGGGTGTCCGAGCAGTACTTC.

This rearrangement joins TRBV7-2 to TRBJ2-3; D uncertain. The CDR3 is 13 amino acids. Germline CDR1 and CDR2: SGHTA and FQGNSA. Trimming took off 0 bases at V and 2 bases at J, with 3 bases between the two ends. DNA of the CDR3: TGTGCCAGCAGCTTAGCGGCCACAGATACGCAGTATTTT. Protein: CASSLAATDTQYF.

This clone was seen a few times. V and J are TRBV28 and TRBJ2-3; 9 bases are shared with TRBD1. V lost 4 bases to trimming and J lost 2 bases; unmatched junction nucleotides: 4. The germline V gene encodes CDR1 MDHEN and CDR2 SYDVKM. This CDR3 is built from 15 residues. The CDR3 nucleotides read TGTGCCAGCAGTTCCCGGGACAGGGACACAGATACGCAGTATTTT. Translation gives CASSSRDRDTDTQYF.

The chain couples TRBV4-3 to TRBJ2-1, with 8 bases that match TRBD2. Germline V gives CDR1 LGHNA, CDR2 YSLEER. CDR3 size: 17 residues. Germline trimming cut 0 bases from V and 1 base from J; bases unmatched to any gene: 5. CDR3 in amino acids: CASSQDSGGVSYNEQFF. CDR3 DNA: TGCGCCAGCAGCCAAGATTCCGGGGGGGTTTCCTACAATGAGCAGTTCTTC.

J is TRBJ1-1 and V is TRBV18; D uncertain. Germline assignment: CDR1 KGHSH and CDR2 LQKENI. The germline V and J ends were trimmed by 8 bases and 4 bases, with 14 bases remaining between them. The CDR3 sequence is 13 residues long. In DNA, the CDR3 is TGTGCCAGCCGTCGGGAAGGGCCCACTGAAGCTTTCTTT. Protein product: CASRREGPTEAFF.

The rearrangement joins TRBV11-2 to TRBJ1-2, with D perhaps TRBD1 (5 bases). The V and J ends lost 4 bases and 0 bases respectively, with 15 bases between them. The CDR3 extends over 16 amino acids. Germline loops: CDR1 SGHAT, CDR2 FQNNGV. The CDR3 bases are TGTGCCAGCAGCTCCTTTGGGGGGGGAGCTAACTATGGCTACACCTTC. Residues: CASSSFGGGANYGYTF.

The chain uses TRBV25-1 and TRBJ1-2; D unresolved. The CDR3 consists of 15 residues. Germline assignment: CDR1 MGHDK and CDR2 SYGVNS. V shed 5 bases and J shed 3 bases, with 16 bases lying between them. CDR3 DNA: TGTGCCAGCAGTATGAAAGGAGGGTTTGACTATGGCTACACCTTC. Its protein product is CASSMKGGFDYGYTF.

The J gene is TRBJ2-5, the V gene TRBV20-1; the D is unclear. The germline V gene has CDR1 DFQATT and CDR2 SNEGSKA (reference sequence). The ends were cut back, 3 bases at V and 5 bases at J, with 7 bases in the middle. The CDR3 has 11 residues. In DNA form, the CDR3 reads TGCAGTGCTAGGTTCGGGGAGACCCAGTACTTC. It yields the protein CSARFGETQYF.

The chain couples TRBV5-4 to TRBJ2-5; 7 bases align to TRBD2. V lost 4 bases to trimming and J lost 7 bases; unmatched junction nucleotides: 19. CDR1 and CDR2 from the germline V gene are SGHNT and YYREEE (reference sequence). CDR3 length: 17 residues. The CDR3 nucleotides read TGTGCCAGCAGCCCCCGGGGTAGCGGGTCATCCCGCGGGACCCAGTACTTC. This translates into CASSPRGSGSSRGTQYF.

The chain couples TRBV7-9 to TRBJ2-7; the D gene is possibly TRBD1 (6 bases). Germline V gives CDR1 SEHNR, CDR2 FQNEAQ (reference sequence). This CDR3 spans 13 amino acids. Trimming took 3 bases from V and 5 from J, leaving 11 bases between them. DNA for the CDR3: TGTGCCAGCAGCTTTTCAGGGGCGGACGAGCAGTACTTC. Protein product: CASSFSGADEQYF.

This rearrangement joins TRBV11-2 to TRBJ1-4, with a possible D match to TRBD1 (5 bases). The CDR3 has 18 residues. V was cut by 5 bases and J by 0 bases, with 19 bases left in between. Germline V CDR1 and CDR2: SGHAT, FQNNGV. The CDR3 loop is CASSGDGRARSTNEKLFF. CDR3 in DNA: TGTGCCAGCAGCGGTGACGGCAGGGCTCGCTCAACTAATGAAAAACTGTTTTTT.

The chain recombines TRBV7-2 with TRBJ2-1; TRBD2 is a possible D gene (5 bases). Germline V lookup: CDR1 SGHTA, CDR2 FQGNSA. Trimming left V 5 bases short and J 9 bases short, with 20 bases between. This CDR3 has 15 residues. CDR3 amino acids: CASSQKVGDFSEQFF. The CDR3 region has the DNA TGTGCCAGCAGCCAGAAAGTCGGGGATTTTAGTGAGCAGTTCTTC.